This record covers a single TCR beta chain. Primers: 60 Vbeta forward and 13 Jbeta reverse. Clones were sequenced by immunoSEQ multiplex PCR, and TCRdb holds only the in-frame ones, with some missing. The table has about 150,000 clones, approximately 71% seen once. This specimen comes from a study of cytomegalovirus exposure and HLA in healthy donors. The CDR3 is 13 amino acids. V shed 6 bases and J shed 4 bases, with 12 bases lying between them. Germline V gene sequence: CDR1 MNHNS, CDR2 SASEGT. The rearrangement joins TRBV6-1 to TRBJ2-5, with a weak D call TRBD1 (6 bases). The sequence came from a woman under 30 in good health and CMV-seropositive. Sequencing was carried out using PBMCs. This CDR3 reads CASRRTEGETQYF. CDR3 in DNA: TGTGCCAGCAGACGGACAGAAGGAGAGACCCAGTACTTC.